The 18 T cell receptor beta chains below come from one sample, sequenced in a study of CD8 T cells in ankylosing spondylitis. Which antigens these TCRs recognize remains unknown. Regarding the study as a whole: Among TCR beta sequences, a motif of several highly homologous variants appeared characteristic of ankylosing spondylitis blood.

TCRdb itself ran the 5' RACE reads through MiXCR, one entry per CDR3 protein. The sample consists of more than 250,000 distinct CDR3 sequences, around 7.6% of them appearing once. Sequenced: blood, either unsorted or a sorted T cell fraction (not recorded which). The receptor set was obtained from a male donor with ankylosing spondylitis.

This clonotype was observed a handful of times. The chain is built from TRBV29-1 and TRBJ1-1, with unresolved D. The CDR3 contains 11 residues. From germline, CDR1 is SQVTM and CDR2 ANQGSEA. The V and J ends lost 5 bases and 4 bases respectively, with 8 bases between them. The CDR3 is CSVTRGTEAFF. CDR3 in DNA: TGCAGCGTTACACGCGGCACTGAAGCTTTCTTT.

This CDR3 is CASSELAPSGYTF. The DNA for the CDR3 is TGTGCCAGCAGTGAATTGGCACCAAGTGGCTACACCTTC. This sequence joins TRBV6-1 and TRBJ1-2; D not certain. Trimming took off 2 bases at V and 7 bases at J, with 11 bases between the two ends. The CDR3 has 13 residues. The germline V gene encodes CDR1 MNHNS and CDR2 SASEGT.

The sample holds many counts of this clonotype. V gene TRBV20-1 combines with J gene TRBJ1-1; 7 bases fit TRBD1. The germline gives CDR1 DFQATT, CDR2 SNEGSKA (reference sequence). This CDR3 spans 14 amino acids. After removal of 4 bases from V and 3 bases from J, the junction contained 8 bases not matched to a gene. The CDR3 bases are TGCAGTGCTACCCGGACAGGAGGGTACACTGAAGCTTTCTTT. Amino acids: CSATRTGGYTEAFF.

This clonotype was picked up many times. The chain has TRBV7-9 and TRBJ2-3, with unresolved D. The CDR3 is made up of 12 amino acids. CDR1 is SEHNR, CDR2 FQNEAQ, per germline (reference sequence). V was clipped by 0 bases and J by 4 bases, with 2 bases between them. This CDR3 reads CASSLAPDTQYF. The CDR3 region has the DNA TGTGCCAGCAGCTTAGCGCCAGATACGCAGTATTTT.

This clonotype was recorded a few times. J is TRBJ2-7 and V is TRBV10-3; 11 nucleotides line up with TRBD2. V shed 10 bases, J shed 3 bases, and the junction held 8 bases outside the gene matches. Per germline, CDR1 ENHRY and CDR2 SYGVKD. The CDR3 covers 14 residues. CDR3 nucleotides: TGTGCCACGACCCCCGGACTAGCGGGCTACGAGCAGTACTTC. Its protein is CATTPGLAGYEQYF.

The chain uses TRBV5-1 and TRBJ2-5; weak D call: TRBD2 (5 bases). The CDR3 is 16 residues long. In germline, CDR1 is SGHRS, CDR2 YFSETQ. V gave up 4 bases and J gave up 5 bases, with 21 bases separating them. The CDR3 region is CASSTWTQTSGETQYF. The CDR3 DNA reads as TGCGCCAGCAGCACATGGACGCAAACATCGGGGGAGACCCAGTACTTC.

The J gene is TRBJ1-2, the V gene TRBV4-2; 10 nucleotides match TRBD1. The CDR3 runs 16 residues. With V trimmed by 2 bases and J by 4 bases, 7 bases remained unmatched. The germline V gene encodes CDR1 LGHNA and CDR2 YNFKEQ. Written as DNA, the CDR3 is TGTGCCAGCAGCCAACCGGGACAGGGGACATCCTATGGCTACACCTTC. Protein product: CASSQPGQGTSYGYTF.

This clonotype was found a few times. The rearrangement uses TRBV7-9 and TRBJ1-4; D is undetermined. The length of the CDR3 is 14 residues. The V and J ends lost 1 base and 8 bases respectively, with 11 bases between them. The germline CDR1 and CDR2 sequences are SEHNR and FQNEAQ (reference sequence). The CDR3 DNA reads as TGTGCCAGCAGCTTAGATGGGTTTTTCGAAAAACTGTTTTTT. Its protein product is CASSLDGFFEKLFF. Full variable domain (rest looked up from reference TRBV7-9 and TRBJ1-4): DTGVSQNPRHKITKRGQNVTFRCDPISEHNRLYWYRQTLGQGPEFLTYFQNEAQLEKSRLLSDRFSAERPKGSFSTLEIQRTEQGDSAMYLCASSLDGFFEKLFFGSGTQLSVL.

This clonotype was counted between two and nine times. The genes are TRBV2 and TRBJ2-1, with D maybe TRBD2 (5 bases). The CDR3 extends over 15 amino acids. Trimming took off 2 bases at V and 7 bases at J, with 15 bases between the two ends. CDR1 and CDR2 (germline): SNHLY, FYNNEI. CDR3 region: CASSENGMERNEQFF. For the CDR3, the DNA is TGTGCCAGCAGTGAAAATGGCATGGAGCGGAATGAGCAGTTCTTC.

V usage is TRBV29-1 and J usage is TRBJ2-1, with D possibly TRBD1 on 5 matching bases. Germline V gives CDR1 SQVTM, CDR2 ANQGSEA. This CDR3 has 13 residues. CDR3 coding DNA: TGCAGTATCCAGAGGCTAGGGGCGGATGAGCAGTTCTTC. Translated: CSIQRLGADEQFF.

This clonotype was recorded many times. This chain links TRBV20-1 with TRBJ2-1; 7 bases line up with TRBD2. J was trimmed by 8 bases and V by 7 bases; bases with no gene match: 14. The germline CDR1 and CDR2 sequences are DFQATT and SNEGSKA (reference sequence). The CDR3 consists of 14 residues. The CDR3 bases are TGCAGTGTACTTCGGCCAGCGGGAAAAGATGAGCAGTTCTTC. It specifies CSVLRPAGKDEQFF.

This clonotype showed up just a few times. The chain couples TRBV3-1 to TRBJ2-7; unclear D gene. Germline V gives CDR1 LGHDT, CDR2 YNNKEL (reference sequence). The CDR3 runs to 11 residues. V gave up 3 bases and J gave up 7 bases, with 7 bases separating them. CDR3 sequence (DNA): TGTGCCAGCAGCCATGGTGTAGAGCAGTACTTC. Its translation is CASSHGVEQYF.

The V and J genes are TRBV6-5 and TRBJ2-4; 13 bases agree with TRBD2. Germline loops: CDR1 MNHEY, CDR2 SVGAGI. The V segment lost 4 bases and the J segment 12 bases; nucleotides outside the gene matches: 6. CDR3 size: 14 residues. Here the CDR3 DNA reads TGTGCCAGCAGTTCCGGGACTAGCGGGACTGATCAGTACTTC. Translation: CASSSGTSGTDQYF.

This clonotype has only a few counts. The chain uses TRBV5-1 and TRBJ2-1, with unresolved D. The CDR3 has 16 residues. CDR1 is SGHRS, CDR2 YFSETQ, per germline. Trimming removed 3 bases from V and 0 bases from J, with 13 bases in between. CDR3 sequence (DNA): TGCGCCAGCAGCTCCCGGCAGGAGAGCTCCTACAATGAGCAGTTCTTC. It encodes CASSSRQESSYNEQFF. Together with reference TRBV5-1 and TRBJ2-1, the CDR3 gives the full variable domain: KAGVTQTPRYLIKTRGQQVTLSCSPISGHRSVSWYQQTPGQGLQFLFEYFSETQRNKGNFPGRFSGRQFSNSRSEMNVSTLELGDSALYLCASSSRQESSYNEQFFGPGTRLTVL.

This clonotype came up many times. The chain recombines TRBV12-3 or TRBV12-4 with TRBJ1-2, with D possibly TRBD1 on 5 matching bases. The V end lost 6 bases, the J end lost 0 bases, and 8 bases lay between the germline ends. This CDR3 spans 13 amino acids. CDR3 DNA: TGTGCCAGCAGGGACACCGCTAACTATGGCTACACCTTC. This sequence encodes CASRDTANYGYTF.

This clonotype was counted a few times. V usage is TRBV6-5 and J usage is TRBJ2-7; no definite D call. V shed 2 bases and J shed 1 base, with 9 bases lying between them. The CDR3 extends over 14 amino acids. Per the germline V gene, CDR1 is MNHEY and CDR2 is SVGAGI. Written as DNA, the CDR3 is TGTGCCAGCAGTTACGGGATTCTATCCTACGAGCAGTACTTC. It is translated as CASSYGILSYEQYF.

This clonotype has at least ten counts. V is TRBV20-1 and J is TRBJ2-3, with 12 positions matching TRBD2. After removal of 0 bases from V and 3 bases from J, the junction contained 4 bases not matched to a gene. CDR1 DFQATT and CDR2 SNEGSKA come from the germline V gene (reference sequence). The CDR3 has 16 amino acids. CDR3 DNA: TGCAGTGCTAGAGACCTAGCGGGAGGGTGGACAGATACGCAGTATTTT. Residues: CSARDLAGGWTDTQYF.

The CDR3 reads CASSLVLAREDEQYF. The CDR3 nucleotides read TGCGCCAGCAGCTTGGTGTTGGCCAGGGAAGACGAGCAGTACTTC. The chain joins TRBV5-1 to TRBJ2-7, with a weak D call TRBD1 (5 bases). Germline CDR1 and CDR2: SGHRS and YFSETQ. The CDR3 totals 15 residues. V was pared by 0 bases and J by 5 bases, with 15 bases between.